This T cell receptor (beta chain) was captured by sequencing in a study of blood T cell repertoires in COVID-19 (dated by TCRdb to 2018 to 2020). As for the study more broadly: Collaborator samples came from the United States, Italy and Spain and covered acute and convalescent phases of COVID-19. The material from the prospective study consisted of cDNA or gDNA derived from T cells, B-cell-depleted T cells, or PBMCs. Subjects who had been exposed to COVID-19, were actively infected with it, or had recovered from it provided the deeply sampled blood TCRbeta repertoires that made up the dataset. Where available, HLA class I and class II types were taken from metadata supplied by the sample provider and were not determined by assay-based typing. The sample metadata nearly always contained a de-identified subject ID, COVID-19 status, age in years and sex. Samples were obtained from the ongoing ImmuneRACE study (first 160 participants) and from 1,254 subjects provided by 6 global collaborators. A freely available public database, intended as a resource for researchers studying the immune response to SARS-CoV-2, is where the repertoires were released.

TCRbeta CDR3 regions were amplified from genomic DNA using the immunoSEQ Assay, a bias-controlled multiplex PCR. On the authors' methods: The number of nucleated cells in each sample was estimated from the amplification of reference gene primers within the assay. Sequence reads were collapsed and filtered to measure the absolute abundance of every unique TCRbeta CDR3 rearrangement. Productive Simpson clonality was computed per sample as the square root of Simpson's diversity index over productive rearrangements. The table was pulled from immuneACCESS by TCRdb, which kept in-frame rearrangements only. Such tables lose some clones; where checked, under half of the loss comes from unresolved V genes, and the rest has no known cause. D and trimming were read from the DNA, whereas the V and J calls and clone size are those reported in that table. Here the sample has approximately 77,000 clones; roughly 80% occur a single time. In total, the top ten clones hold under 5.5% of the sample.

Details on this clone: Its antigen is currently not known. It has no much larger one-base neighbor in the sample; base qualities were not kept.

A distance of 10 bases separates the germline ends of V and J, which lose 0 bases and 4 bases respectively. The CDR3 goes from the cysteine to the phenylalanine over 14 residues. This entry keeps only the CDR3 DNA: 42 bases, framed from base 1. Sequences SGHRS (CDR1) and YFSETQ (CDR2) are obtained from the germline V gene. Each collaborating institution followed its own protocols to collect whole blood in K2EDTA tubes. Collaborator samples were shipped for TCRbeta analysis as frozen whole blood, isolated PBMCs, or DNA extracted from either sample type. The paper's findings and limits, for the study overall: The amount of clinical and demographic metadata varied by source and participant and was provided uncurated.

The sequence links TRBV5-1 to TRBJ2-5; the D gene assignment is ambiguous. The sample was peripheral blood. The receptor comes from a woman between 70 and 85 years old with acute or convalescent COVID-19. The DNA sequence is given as TGCGCCAGCAGCTTGGTTGTCGGCGGAGAGACCCAGTACTTC. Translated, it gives CASSLVVGGETQYF.